These T cell receptor beta chains were read from a single sample in a study of patients and donors after allogeneic stem cell transplantation. Using its own MiXCR run on the RT-PCR reads, TCRdb lists one record per CDR3 protein. Of roughly 960,000 distinct CDR3 sequences listed, under 20% are singletons. Sequenced material: blood, either unsorted or a sorted T cell fraction (not recorded which). All receptors derive from a human donor who was either an allogeneic HSCT recipient or a stem cell or donor lymphocyte infusion donor (not recorded which). It is not recorded whose cells these are; they may come from a transplant donor. Both conserved end residues are part of each CDR3. A D gene is named only where the DNA matches it firmly. The size of a clone is reported for some rows only, either as once, few or many, or as a class for expanded clones.

TRBJ2-7,16,.,TRBD2,TRBV4-1,TGCGCCAGCAGCCAAGATTTCAGCGGGAGCACCTACGAGCAGTACTTC,CASSQDFSGSTYEQYF
TRBJ2-7,14,.,.,TRBV15,TGTGCCACCAGCAGAGTATTTGGGTCCTACGAGCAGTACTTC,CATSRVFGSYEQYF
TRBJ2-5,16,.,.,TRBV11-2,TGTGCCAGCAGCACCTGGGACTCCACTAGGCCCGAGACCCAGTACTTC,CASSTWDSTRPETQYF
TRBJ2-7,13,.,.,TRBV2,TGTGCCACCCTAATTAAGTGGGGGGACGAGCAGTACTTC,CATLIKWGDEQYF
TRBJ1-2,14,.,.,TRBV30,TGTGCCTGGAGTGTTTCGGCAGGGAACTATGGCTACACCTTC,CAWSVSAGNYGYTF
TRBJ2-7,15,.,TRBD1,TRBV7-2,TGTGCCAGCAGCTTGCAGACAGGGATTCATTACGAGCAGTACTTC,CASSLQTGIHYEQYF
TRBJ2-2,14,.,.,TRBV18,TGTGCCAGCTCACCGCAAGGGGTAGCCGGGGAGCTGTTTTTT,CASSPQGVAGELFF
TRBJ2-5,17,.,TRBD2,TRBV6-1,TGTGCCAGCAGTGAATATTGGGCTAGCGGCAATTTTGGAACCCAGTACTTC,CASSEYWASGNFGTQYF
TRBJ2-1,16,few,.,TRBV5-1,TGCGCCAGCAGCCTGGGGGCAGGAGAACTCTACAATGAGCAGTTCTTC,CASSLGAGELYNEQFF
TRBJ2-7,15,.,TRBD1,TRBV6-5,TGTGCCAGCAGTTGGGGGACAGGTAGCTCCTACGAGCAGTACTTC,CASSWGTGSSYEQYF
TRBJ1-1,15,.,.,TRBV20-1,TGCAGTGCTAGAGATCTAGTAGGAGGGAACGACGAAGCTTTCTTT,CSARDLVGGNDEAFF
TRBJ1-6,17,.,TRBD1,TRBV6-1,TGTGCCAGCACTATTCGTACCGGGACAGGTCTCGATTCACCCCTCCACTTT,CASTIRTGTGLDSPLHF
TRBJ1-5,15,.,.,TRBV7-2,TGTGCCAGCAGCTTCTCTGATAGGGTGAATCAGCCCCAGCATTTT,CASSFSDRVNQPQHF
TRBJ2-4,14,.,.,TRBV6-1,TGTGCCAGCACCAAAGAAGGGGGAACGAACATTCAGTACTTC,CASTKEGGTNIQYF
TRBJ2-3,13,few,.,TRBV10-3,TGTGCCATCTGGGGGTCTAGCACAGATACGCAGTATTTT,CAIWGSSTDTQYF
TRBJ1-5,14,.,.,TRBV3-1,TGTGCCAGCAGCCAAGAGGGCAGGGAGGAGCCCCAGCATTTT,CASSQEGREEPQHF
TRBJ2-6,18,.,TRBD1,TRBV2,TGTGCCAGCAGTGAATTAGGGACAGACCACTCTGGGGCCAACGTCCTGACTTTC,CASSELGTDHSGANVLTF
TRBJ2-4,14,.,TRBD1,TRBV20-1,TGCAGTGCTAGAGCCCCGACAGGGGGGGACATTCAGTACTTC,CSARAPTGGDIQYF
TRBJ1-1,12,few,.,TRBV29-1,TGCAGCGTTCTGACAGTGAACACTGAAGCTTTCTTT,CSVLTVNTEAFF
TRBJ2-2,16,few,TRBD1,TRBV6-1,TGTGCCAGCAGGACCGGGACAGGGGTTATAGCCGGGGAGCTGTTTTTT,CASRTGTGVIAGELFF
TRBJ2-2,13,many,TRBD1,TRBV5-1,TGCGCCAGCAGCACGGGACAGCCCGGGGAGCTGTTTTTT,CASSTGQPGELFF
TRBJ2-4,16,.,TRBD1,TRBV5-6,TGTGCCAGCAGCTTCGATACAGGGGGCAGTCAAAACATTCAGTACTTC,CASSFDTGGSQNIQYF
TRBJ2-3,10,.,.,TRBV30,TGTGCCTGGAGTCGGGATACGCAGTATTTT,CAWSRDTQYF
TRBJ1-3,16,few,.,TRBV5-1,TGCGCCAGCAGCCCGGAGGCGGGGTACTCTGGAAACACCATATATTTT,CASSPEAGYSGNTIYF
TRBJ2-7,15,.,TRBD1,TRBV12-3/TRBV12-4,TGTGCCAGCAGCCGTAGACAGGGGGGGGTCAACGAGCAGTACTTC,CASSRRQGGVNEQYF
TRBJ1-2,13,few,.,TRBV25-1,TGTGCCAGCAGTGAGCCCGGGGGGCATGGCTACACCTTC,CASSEPGGHGYTF
TRBJ2-2,17,.,.,TRBV5-1,TGCGCCAGCAGCTTCGAGGGTCTAGCGATCGGAAAAAGGGAGCTGTTTTTT,CASSFEGLAIGKRELFF
TRBJ2-7,14,many,TRBD2,TRBV6-1,TGTGCCAGCATGATCACCGGGACTAGCGCCGAGCAGTACTTC,CASMITGTSAEQYF
TRBJ2-3,12,.,.,TRBV12-3/TRBV12-4,TGTGCCAGCAGCATAGCTCCGGATACGCAGTATTTT,CASSIAPDTQYF
TRBJ2-1,14,.,TRBD2,TRBV20-1,TGCAGTGCCGGAGGACTAGCGGACTACAATGAGCAGTTCTTC,CSAGGLADYNEQFF
TRBJ2-5,16,.,.,TRBV20-1,TGCAGTGCTAGCCCACAGCGGGCGCTCAGGATGAAGACCCAGTACTTC,CSASPQRALRMKTQYF